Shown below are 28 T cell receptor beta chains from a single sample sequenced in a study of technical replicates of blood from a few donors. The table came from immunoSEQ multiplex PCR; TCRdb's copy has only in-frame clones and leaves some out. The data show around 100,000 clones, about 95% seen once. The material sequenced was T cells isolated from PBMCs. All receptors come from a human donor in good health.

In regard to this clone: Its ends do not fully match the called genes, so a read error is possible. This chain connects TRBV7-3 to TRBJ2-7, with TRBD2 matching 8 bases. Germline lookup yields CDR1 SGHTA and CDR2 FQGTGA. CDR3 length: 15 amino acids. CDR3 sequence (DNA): TGTGCCAGCAGCCTAACCACTAGCGGACCCTACGAGCAGTACTTC. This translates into CASSLTTSGPYEQYF. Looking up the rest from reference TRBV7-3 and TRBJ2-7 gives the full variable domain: GAGVSQTPSNKVTEKGKYVELRCDPISGHTALYWYRQSLGQGPEFLIYFQGTGAADDSGLPNDRFFAVRPEGSVSTLKIQRTERGDSAVYLCASSLTTSGPYEQYFGPGTRLTVT.

The CDR3 sequence is CASSFDRNTEAFF. Written as DNA, the CDR3 is TGTGCCAGCTCTTTTGACAGAAACACTGAAGCTTTCTTT. V and J are TRBV18 and TRBJ1-1; TRBD1 might be the D (5 bases). Germline CDR1 is KGHSH and CDR2 is LQKENI. V lost 6 bases and J 2 bases, leaving 10 bases between the germline ends. The CDR3 is 13 residues long.

As DNA, the CDR3 is TGTGCCCTGAGCTGGGGGGGGATCAACGAGCAGTACTTC. Protein sequence: CALSWGGINEQYF. The rearrangement uses TRBV2 and TRBJ2-7, with 7 bases identical to TRBD2. With 11 bases clipped from V and 5 bases from J, the junction kept 12 bases outside the gene matches. This CDR3 contains 13 residues. Looked up from germline, CDR1 is SNHLY and CDR2 is FYNNEI.

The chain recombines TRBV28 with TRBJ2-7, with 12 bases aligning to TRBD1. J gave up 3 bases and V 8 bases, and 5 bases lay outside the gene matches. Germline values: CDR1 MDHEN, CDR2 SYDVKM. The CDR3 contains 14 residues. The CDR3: CASSGTGGIYEQYF. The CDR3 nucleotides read TGTGCCAGCTCCGGGACAGGGGGCATCTACGAGCAGTACTTC. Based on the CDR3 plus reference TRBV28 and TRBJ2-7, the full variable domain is DVKVTQSSRYLVKRTGEKVFLECVQDMDHENMFWYRQDPGLGLRLIYFSYDVKMKEKGDIPEGYSVSREKKERFSLILESASTNQTSMYLCASSGTGGIYEQYFGPGTRLTVT.

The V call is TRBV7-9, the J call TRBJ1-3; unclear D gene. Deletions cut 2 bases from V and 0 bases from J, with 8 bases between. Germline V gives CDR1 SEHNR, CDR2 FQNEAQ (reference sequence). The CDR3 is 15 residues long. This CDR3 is CASSLLVDSGNTIYF. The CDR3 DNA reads TGTGCCAGCAGCTTATTAGTAGACTCTGGAAACACCATATATTTT.

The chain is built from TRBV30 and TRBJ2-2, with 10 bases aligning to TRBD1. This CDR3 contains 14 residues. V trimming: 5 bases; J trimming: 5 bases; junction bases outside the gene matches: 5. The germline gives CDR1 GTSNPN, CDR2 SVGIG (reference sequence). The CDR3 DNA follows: TGTGCCTGGGCCGGGACAGGGGTTACCGGGGAGCTGTTTTTT. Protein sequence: CAWAGTGVTGELFF.

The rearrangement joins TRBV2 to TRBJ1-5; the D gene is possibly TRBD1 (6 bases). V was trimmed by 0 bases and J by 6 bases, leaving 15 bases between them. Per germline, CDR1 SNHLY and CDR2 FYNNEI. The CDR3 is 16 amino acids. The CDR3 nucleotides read TGTGCCAGCAGTGAAGCGCTTCTGGGGGCAGGTCAGCCCCAGCATTTT. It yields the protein CASSEALLGAGQPQHF.

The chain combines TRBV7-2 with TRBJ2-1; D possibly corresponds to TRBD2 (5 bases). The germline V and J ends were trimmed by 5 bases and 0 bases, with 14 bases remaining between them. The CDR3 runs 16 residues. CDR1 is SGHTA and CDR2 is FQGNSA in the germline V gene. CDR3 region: CASSPDATSSYNEQFF. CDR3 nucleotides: TGTGCCAGCAGCCCCGACGCCACTAGCTCCTACAATGAGCAGTTCTTC.

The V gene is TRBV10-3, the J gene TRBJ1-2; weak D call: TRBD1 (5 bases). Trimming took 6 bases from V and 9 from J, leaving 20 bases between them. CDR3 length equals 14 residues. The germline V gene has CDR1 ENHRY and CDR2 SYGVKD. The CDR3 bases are TGTGCCATCAGGGCTGAAGCAGGGATCGTGCGCTACACCTTC. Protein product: CAIRAEAGIVRYTF.

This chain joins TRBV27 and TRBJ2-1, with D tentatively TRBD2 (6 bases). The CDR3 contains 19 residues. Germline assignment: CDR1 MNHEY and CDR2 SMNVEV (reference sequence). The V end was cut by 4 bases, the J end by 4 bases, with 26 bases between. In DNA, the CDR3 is TGTGCCAGCAGTTCTATACACCCCCCCGGCTCCGGGACTTACAATGAGCAGTTCTTC. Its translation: CASSSIHPPGSGTYNEQFF.

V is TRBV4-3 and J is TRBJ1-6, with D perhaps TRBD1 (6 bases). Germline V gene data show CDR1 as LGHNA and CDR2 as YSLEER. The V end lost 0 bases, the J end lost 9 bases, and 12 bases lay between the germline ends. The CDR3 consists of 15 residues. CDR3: CASSQDRDIPSPLHF. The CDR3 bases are TGCGCCAGCAGCCAAGACCGGGACATACCTTCACCCCTCCACTTT.

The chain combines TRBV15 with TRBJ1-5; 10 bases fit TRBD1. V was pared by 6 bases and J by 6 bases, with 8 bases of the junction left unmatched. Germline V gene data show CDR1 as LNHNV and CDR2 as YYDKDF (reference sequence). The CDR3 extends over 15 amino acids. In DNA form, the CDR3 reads TGTGCCACCAGACCGACAGGGGGCTCAGGTCAGCCCCAGCATTTT. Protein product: CATRPTGGSGQPQHF. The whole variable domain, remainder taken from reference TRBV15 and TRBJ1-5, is DAMVIQNPRYQVTQFGKPVTLSCSQTLNHNVMYWYQQKSSQAPKLLFHYYDKDFNNEADTPDNFQSRRPNTSFCFLDIRSPGLGDTAMYLCATRPTGGSGQPQHFGDGTRLSIL.

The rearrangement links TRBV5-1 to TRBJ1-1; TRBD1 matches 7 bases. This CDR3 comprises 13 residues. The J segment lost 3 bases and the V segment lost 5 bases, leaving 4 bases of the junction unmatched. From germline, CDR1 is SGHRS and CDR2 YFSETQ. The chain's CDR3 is CASSSQGDTEAFF. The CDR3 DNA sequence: TGCGCCAGCAGTTCCCAGGGGGACACTGAAGCTTTCTTT. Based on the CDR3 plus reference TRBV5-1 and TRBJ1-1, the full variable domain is KAGVTQTPRYLIKTRGQQVTLSCSPISGHRSVSWYQQTPGQGLQFLFEYFSETQRNKGNFPGRFSGRQFSNSRSEMNVSTLELGDSALYLCASSSQGDTEAFFGQGTRLTVV.

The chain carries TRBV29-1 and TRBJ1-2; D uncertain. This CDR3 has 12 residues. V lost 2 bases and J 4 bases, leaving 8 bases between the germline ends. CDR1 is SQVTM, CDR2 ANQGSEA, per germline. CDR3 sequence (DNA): TGCAGCGTTGAACCGACGGGCTATGGCTACACCTTC. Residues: CSVEPTGYGYTF.

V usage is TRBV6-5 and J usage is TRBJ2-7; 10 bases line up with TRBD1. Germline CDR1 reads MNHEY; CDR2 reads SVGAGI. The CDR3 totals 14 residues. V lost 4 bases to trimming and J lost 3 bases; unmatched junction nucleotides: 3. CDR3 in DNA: TGTGCCAGCAGTTTGACAGGGGGCTTCTACGAGCAGTACTTC. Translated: CASSLTGGFYEQYF.

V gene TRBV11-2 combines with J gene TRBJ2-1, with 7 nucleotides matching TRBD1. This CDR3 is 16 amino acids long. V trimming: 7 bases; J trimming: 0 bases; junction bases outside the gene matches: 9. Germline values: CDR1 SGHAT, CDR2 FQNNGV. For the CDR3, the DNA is TGTGCCAGCAACCTGAGACAGGGTGTCTCCTACAATGAGCAGTTCTTC. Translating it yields CASNLRQGVSYNEQFF. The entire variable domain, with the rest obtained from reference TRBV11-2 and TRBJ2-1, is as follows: EAGVAQSPRYKIIEKRQSVAFWCNPISGHATLYWYQQILGQGPKLLIQFQNNGVVDDSQLPKDRFSAERLKGVDSTLKIQPAKLEDSAVYLCASNLRQGVSYNEQFFGPGTRLTVL.

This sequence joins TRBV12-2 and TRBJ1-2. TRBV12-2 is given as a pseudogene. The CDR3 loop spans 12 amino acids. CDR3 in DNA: TGTGCAAGTCGCAAGCGGTCCTATGGCTACACCTTC. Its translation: CASRKRSYGYTF.

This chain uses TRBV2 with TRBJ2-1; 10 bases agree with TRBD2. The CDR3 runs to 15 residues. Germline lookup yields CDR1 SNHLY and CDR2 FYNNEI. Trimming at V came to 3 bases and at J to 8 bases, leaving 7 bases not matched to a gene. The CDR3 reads CASSDPSGRGYEQFF. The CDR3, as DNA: TGTGCCAGCAGTGATCCGAGCGGGAGGGGTTATGAGCAGTTCTTC.

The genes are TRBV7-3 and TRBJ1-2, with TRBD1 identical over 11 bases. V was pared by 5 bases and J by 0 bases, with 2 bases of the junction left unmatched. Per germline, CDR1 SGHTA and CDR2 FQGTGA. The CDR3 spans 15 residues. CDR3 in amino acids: CASSPGQGANYGYTF. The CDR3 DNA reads TGTGCCAGCAGCCCGGGACAGGGGGCTAACTATGGCTACACCTTC.

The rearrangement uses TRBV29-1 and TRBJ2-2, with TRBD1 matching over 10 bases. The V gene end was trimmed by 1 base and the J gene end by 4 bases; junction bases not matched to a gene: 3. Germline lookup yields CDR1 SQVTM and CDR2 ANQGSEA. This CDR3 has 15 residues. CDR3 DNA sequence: TGCAGCGTTGAAGGACAGGGGGCGCTCACCGGGGAGCTGTTTTTT. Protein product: CSVEGQGALTGELFF.

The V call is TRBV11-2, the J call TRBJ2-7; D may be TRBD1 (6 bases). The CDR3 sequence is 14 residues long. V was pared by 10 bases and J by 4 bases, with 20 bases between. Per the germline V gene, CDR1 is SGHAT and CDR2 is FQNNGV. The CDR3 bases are TGTGCCACCTCGCTTGGGGGCGTCGCATACGAGCAGTACTTC. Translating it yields CATSLGGVAYEQYF. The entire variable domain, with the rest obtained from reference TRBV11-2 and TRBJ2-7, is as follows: EAGVAQSPRYKIIEKRQSVAFWCNPISGHATLYWYQQILGQGPKLLIQFQNNGVVDDSQLPKDRFSAERLKGVDSTLKIQPAKLEDSAVYLCATSLGGVAYEQYFGPGTRLTVT.

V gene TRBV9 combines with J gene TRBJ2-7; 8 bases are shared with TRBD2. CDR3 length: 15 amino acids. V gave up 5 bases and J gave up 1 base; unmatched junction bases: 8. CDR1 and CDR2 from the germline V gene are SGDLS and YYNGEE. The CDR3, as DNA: TGTGCCAGCAGTCGCACGGGGGGGGATTCCTACGAGCAGTACTTC. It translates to CASSRTGGDSYEQYF.

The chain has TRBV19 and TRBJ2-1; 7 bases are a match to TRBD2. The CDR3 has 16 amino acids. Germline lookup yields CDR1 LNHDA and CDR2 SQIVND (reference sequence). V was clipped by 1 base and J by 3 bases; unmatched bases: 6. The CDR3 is CASSIVSGGFYNEQFF. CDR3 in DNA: TGTGCCAGTAGTATAGTTTCCGGGGGGTTCTACAATGAGCAGTTCTTC.

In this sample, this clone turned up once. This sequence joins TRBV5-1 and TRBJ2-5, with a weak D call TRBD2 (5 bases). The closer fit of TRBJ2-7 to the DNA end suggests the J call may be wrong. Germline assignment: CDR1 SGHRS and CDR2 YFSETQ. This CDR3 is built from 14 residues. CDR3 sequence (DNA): TGCGCCAGCAGCTTGGTCCTAGCTAACAACGAGCAGTACTTC. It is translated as CASSLVLANNEQYF.

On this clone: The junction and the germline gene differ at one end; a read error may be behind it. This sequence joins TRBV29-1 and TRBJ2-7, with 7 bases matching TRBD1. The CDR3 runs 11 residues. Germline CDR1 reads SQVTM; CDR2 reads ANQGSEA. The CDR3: CSVPGQQQLIF. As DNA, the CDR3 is TGCAGCGTCCCGGGACAGCAACAATTAATTTTC.

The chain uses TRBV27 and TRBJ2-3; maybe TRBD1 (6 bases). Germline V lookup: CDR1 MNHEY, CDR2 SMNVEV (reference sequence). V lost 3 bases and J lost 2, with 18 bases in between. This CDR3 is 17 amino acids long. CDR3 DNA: TGTGCCAGCAGTTTGTCGACAGGAGAGGTATTCACAGATACGCAGTATTTT. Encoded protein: CASSLSTGEVFTDTQYF.

This CDR3 reads CASSAGLEGYTF. CDR3 nucleotides: TGTGCCAGCAGCGCAGGGTTAGAGGGCTACACCTTC. The chain links TRBV9 to TRBJ1-2; a possible D gene is TRBD1 (5 bases). Trimming left V 3 bases short and J 8 bases short, with 11 bases between. CDR3 size: 12 residues. The V gene's germline CDR1 is SGDLS and CDR2 YYNGEE.

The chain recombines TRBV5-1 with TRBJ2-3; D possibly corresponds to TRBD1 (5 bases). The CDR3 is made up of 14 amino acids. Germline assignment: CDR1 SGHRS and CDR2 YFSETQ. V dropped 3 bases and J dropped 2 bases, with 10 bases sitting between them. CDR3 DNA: TGCGCCAGCAGCTCCCCAGGGATCACAGATACGCAGTATTTT. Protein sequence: CASSSPGITDTQYF.